The 21 T cell receptor beta chains in this list originate from one sample, sequenced in a study of radiation and T cells in renal cell carcinoma. This sample's time point: baseline pretreatment blood. As to treatment: 15 Gy SBRT to primary tumor, nephrectomy 4 weeks later. Sequencing used immunoSEQ multiplex PCR; TCRdb keeps in-frame clones, though not all of them. The sample includes approximately 140,000 clones, less than 90% of them seen just once. Specimen: blood, collected from a patient whose treatment included radiotherapy and nephrectomy. The receptors derive from a woman in her seventies with renal cell carcinoma.

J is TRBJ2-5 and V is TRBV5-4; no clear D gene. The CDR3 is 14 residues long. Germline lookup yields CDR1 SGHNT and CDR2 YYREEE (reference sequence). Trimming shortened V by 6 bases and J by 2 bases, and 14 bases separated the two germline ends. The CDR3 region is CASTVRLSQETQYF. CDR3 nucleotides: TGTGCCAGCACCGTCCGACTTTCACAAGAGACCCAGTACTTC.

The chain is built from TRBV6-5 and TRBJ2-2; D is perhaps TRBD1 or TRBD2 (5 bases each). V was shortened by 6 bases and J by 4 bases, with 15 bases between the two germline ends. There are 15 residues in the CDR3. Germline V gene lookup returns CDR1 MNHEY and CDR2 SVGAGI. The CDR3 DNA reads TGTGCCAGCAGACGGGACGTAGCTGCCACCGGGGAGCTGTTTTTT. Amino acid sequence: CASRRDVAATGELFF.

The chain carries TRBV4-2 and TRBJ2-7; 7 nucleotides line up with TRBD1. Germline CDR1 LGHNA, CDR2 YNFKEQ. There are 18 residues in the CDR3. The ends lost 3 bases at V and 6 bases at J; junction bases unmatched: 20. CDR3 protein: CASSQRFQTGTAFGEQYF. DNA of the CDR3: TGTGCCAGCAGCCAGAGATTCCAAACCGGGACAGCTTTTGGCGAGCAGTACTTC.

The chain is built from TRBV30 and TRBJ2-5, with TRBD2 matching over 7 bases. The V and J ends lost 0 bases and 6 bases, in that order; junction bases with no gene match: 7. The CDR3 has 14 amino acids. CDR1 and CDR2 (germline): GTSNPN, SVGIG (reference sequence). CDR3: CAWSVSLADKTQYF. The CDR3 DNA is TGTGCCTGGAGTGTGAGTCTAGCGGATAAGACCCAGTACTTC.

V usage is TRBV4-2 and J usage is TRBJ2-5; D is unclear. V lost 0 bases and J lost 5, with 10 bases in between. Germline lookup yields CDR1 LGHNA and CDR2 YNFKEQ. The CDR3 is 14 amino acids. This chain's CDR3 is CASSQEDVGETQYF. The CDR3 region has the DNA TGTGCCAGCAGCCAAGAAGACGTCGGGGAGACCCAGTACTTC.

The chain has TRBV5-6 and TRBJ1-4; the match to TRBD1 covers 10 bases. Trimming at V came to 3 bases and at J to 4 bases, leaving 0 bases not matched to a gene. This CDR3 has 14 amino acids. The germline gives CDR1 SGHDT, CDR2 YYEEEE. The CDR3 is CASSWDRGNEKLFF. As DNA, the CDR3 is TGTGCCAGCAGCTGGGACAGGGGTAATGAAAAACTGTTTTTT.

The chain couples TRBV4-3 to TRBJ2-2; 15 bases match TRBD2. This CDR3 contains 17 residues. Germline V gene lookup returns CDR1 LGHNA and CDR2 YSLEER. After removal of 6 bases from V and 6 bases from J, the junction contained 8 bases not matched to a gene. CDR3 amino acids: CASSPGTSGGRAGELFF. The DNA for the CDR3 is TGCGCCAGCAGTCCCGGGACTAGCGGGGGGCGCGCCGGGGAGCTGTTTTTT.

V and J are TRBV6-5 and TRBJ2-5; possibly TRBD1 for D (6 bases). The DNA matches TRBJ2-7 better at its end, which makes the J call doubtful. CDR3 length: 14 amino acids. Germline V CDR1 and CDR2: MNHEY, SVGAGI. The CDR3 sequence: CASSYDRKAYEQYF. The DNA for the CDR3 is TGTGCCAGCAGTTATGACAGGAAGGCCTACGAGCAGTACTTC.

The genes are TRBV28 and TRBJ1-1; D is uncertain. There are 15 residues in the CDR3. Germline assignment: CDR1 MDHEN and CDR2 SYDVKM. V was trimmed by 5 bases and J by 2 bases, leaving 15 bases between them. In DNA form, the CDR3 reads TGTGCCAGCAGTCCGGTTGCTGCGTTAAACACTGAAGCTTTCTTT. It is translated as CASSPVAALNTEAFF.

The V call is TRBV15, the J call TRBJ2-7, with D possibly being TRBD2 (6 bases). Germline-derived CDR1 and CDR2 are LNHNV and YYDKDF (reference sequence). This CDR3 comprises 14 residues. Trimming left V 0 bases short and J 7 bases short, with 13 bases between. Here the CDR3 DNA reads TGTGCCACCAGCAGAGAAGTCGGTCGGGGGGAGCAGTACTTC. Encoded protein: CATSREVGRGEQYF.

This chain links TRBV10-3 with TRBJ1-5, with 7 bases that match TRBD1. The V segment lost 8 bases and the J segment 4 bases; nucleotides outside the gene matches: 8. CDR3 length: 14 amino acids. CDR1 is ENHRY and CDR2 is SYGVKD in the germline V gene. Here the CDR3 reads CAIQPGQSNQPQHF. DNA for the CDR3: TGTGCCATCCAACCGGGACAGAGTAATCAGCCCCAGCATTTT.

The rearrangement uses TRBV19 and TRBJ2-2, with a weak D call TRBD1 (6 bases). This CDR3 is 13 amino acids long. With 6 bases removed from V and 6 bases from J, the gap between germline ends came to 11 bases. The germline V gene encodes CDR1 LNHDA and CDR2 SQIVND (reference sequence). CDR3 bases: TGTGCCAGTAGCCCATACAGGGCCGGGGAGCTGTTTTTT. It is translated as CASSPYRAGELFF.

The J gene is TRBJ1-1, the V gene TRBV5-1; D gene ambiguous. The length of the CDR3 is 14 residues. V dropped 0 bases and J dropped 0 bases, with 6 bases sitting between them. Germline CDR1 reads SGHRS; CDR2 reads YFSETQ. DNA for the CDR3: TGCGCCAGCAGCTTGGACAGAATGAACACTGAAGCTTTCTTT. It is translated as CASSLDRMNTEAFF.

The V and J genes are TRBV5-6 and TRBJ1-4, with TRBD1 as a possible D gene (5 bases). V gave up 2 bases and J gave up 4 bases, with 15 bases separating them. The CDR3 is made up of 16 amino acids. Germline CDR1 SGHDT, CDR2 YYEEEE. The CDR3 reads CASSLGGAGHNEKLFF. CDR3 in DNA: TGTGCCAGCAGCTTAGGTGGTGCAGGACATAATGAAAAACTGTTTTTT.

The J gene is TRBJ2-7, the V gene TRBV5-4; D perhaps matches TRBD1 (6 bases). V was pared by 6 bases and J by 0 bases, with 13 bases between. In germline, CDR1 is SGHNT, CDR2 YYREEE (reference sequence). The CDR3 runs to 14 residues. CDR3 sequence (DNA): TGTGCCAGCACCCCGACAGGTGCCTCCTACGAGCAGTACTTC. Translating gives CASTPTGASYEQYF.

The V gene is TRBV2, the J gene TRBJ1-1; D is unresolved. In germline, CDR1 is SNHLY, CDR2 FYNNEI. V gave up 2 bases and J gave up 0 bases, with 7 bases separating them. The CDR3 is made up of 14 amino acids. The CDR3 DNA reads TGTGCCAGCAGTGAACTGGGGATGAACACTGAAGCTTTCTTT. Amino acid sequence: CASSELGMNTEAFF. The full variable domain, its missing parts supplied by reference TRBV2 and TRBJ1-1, is EPEVTQTPSHQVTQMGQEVILRCVPISNHLYFYWYRQILGQKVEFLVSFYNNEISEKSEIFDDQFSVERPDGSNFTLKIRSTKLEDSAMYFCASSELGMNTEAFFGQGTRLTVV.

This chain uses TRBV28 with TRBJ2-5; D perhaps matches TRBD1 (6 bases). The DNA end is more similar to TRBJ2-7, so the J call may be wrong. The CDR3 length is 14 residues. Germline loops: CDR1 MDHEN, CDR2 SYDVKM. The DNA for the CDR3 is TGTGCCAGCCTTACCCCAGGGGCGATCTACGAGCAGTACTTC. This encodes CASLTPGAIYEQYF.

The J gene is TRBJ2-5, the V gene TRBV18; 15 bases agree with TRBD2. CDR1 and CDR2 from the germline V gene are KGHSH and LQKENI. Trimming at V came to 0 bases and at J to 8 bases, leaving 7 bases not matched to a gene. The CDR3 has 17 amino acids. This chain's CDR3 is CASSPPGTSGGSRTQYF. The CDR3 DNA is TGTGCCAGCTCACCACCCGGGACTAGCGGGGGGAGCCGAACCCAGTACTTC.

This CDR3 is CASSLGGGGQPQHF. For the CDR3, the DNA is TGTGCCAGCAGCTTGGGAGGGGGTGGACAGCCCCAGCATTTT. The chain has TRBV5-8 and TRBJ1-5; a weak D match, TRBD1 (6 bases). The CDR3 spans 14 residues. The V gene's germline CDR1 is SGHTS and CDR2 YDEGEE. V dropped 0 bases and J dropped 7 bases, with 11 bases sitting between them.

The V gene is TRBV28, the J gene TRBJ1-4; D is unresolved. CDR1 and CDR2 from the germline V gene are MDHEN and SYDVKM. CDR3 size: 14 residues. The V gene lost 6 bases and the J gene lost 5 bases, with 13 bases spanning the gap. CDR3 in DNA: TGTGCCAGCAGCCTATTGACAAGGAATGAAAAACTGTTTTTT. The encoded protein is CASSLLTRNEKLFF.

This clone was picked up one time. This chain connects TRBV30 to TRBJ2-5; D gene unclear. The V and J ends lost 0 bases and 4 bases respectively, with 9 bases between them. CDR1 is GTSNPN and CDR2 is SVGIG in the germline V gene (reference sequence). CDR3 length equals 13 residues. CDR3 DNA: TGTGCCTGGAGTGTATTCCCCGGAGAGACCCAGTACTTC. The encoded protein is CAWSVFPGETQYF.